The clone carrying this T cell receptor (beta chain) is a singleton in its sample. Original handling: Amplification of reference gene primers was used by the study to estimate nucleated cell counts. Profiling relied on immunoSEQ multiplex PCR, and the TCRdb table lists in-frame clones only, not all of them. That table furnishes V, J and clone size, whereas the DNA furnished D and trimming. The profile shows 70,000 to 95,000 clones, roughly 91% of them singletons. This sample stems from a study of blood T cell repertoires in COVID-19. Study details: COVID-19 samples, acute and convalescent, were from the United States, Italy and Spain. T cells, B-cell-depleted T cells, or PBMCs supplied cDNA or gDNA.

Germline V gene data show CDR1 as KGHDR and CDR2 as SFDVKD. Trimming cost V 6 bases and J 2 bases; bases outside gene matches: 6. CDR3 size: 15 residues. The genes are TRBV24-1 and TRBJ2-1; 7 nucleotides line up with TRBD2. Sequenced material: peripheral blood. The TCR was taken from a man between 65 and 80 years old with active or convalescent COVID-19. The CDR3 sequence is CATSNGRYAYNEQFF. CDR3 DNA: TGTGCCACCAGTAACGGGAGGTACGCCTACAATGAGCAGTTCTTC.